This T cell receptor beta chain came from a study of beta chain features in type 1 diabetes. Since all of the isolated RNA was reverse transcribed, expressed TCRB transcripts were what got sequenced. Naive, central memory and regulatory T cell samples came to a mean of approximately 3.57 million reads. Repertoires were generated with immunoSEQ multiplex PCR, while TCRdb's copy carries only in-frame clones and drops some. The sample consists of hundreds of thousands of clones, roughly a sixth of them appearing once. The authors took one heparinised blood draw, averaging approximately 120 mL, from each donor. Study-level findings and limits: Among patients, naive, central memory and Treg TCRB repertoires appeared more similar than among healthy donors. A cDNA-based sequencing approach could over-represent cells with high TCR expression.

This clone showed up just a few times. The antigen remains undetermined. Trimming at V came to 10 bases and at J to 3 bases, leaving 7 bases not matched to a gene. The CDR3 is 14 amino acids. Per germline, CDR1 MRHNA and CDR2 SNTAGT. Sequencing was carried out using naive CD4+ T cells from blood. V is TRBV6-4 and J is TRBJ2-2; TRBD1 agrees at 8 bases. The sequence was obtained from a man between 18 and 35 years old in good health. The CDR3: CATRGQGYTGELFF. Here the CDR3 DNA reads TGTGCCACCCGCGGACAGGGCTACACCGGGGAGCTGTTTTTT.